The next 15 T cell receptor beta chains were all read from a single sample in a study of CD8+ T cells in alopecia areata. As the sequencing template, cDNA was produced by extracting RNA and reverse transcribing it. Assay used: immunoSEQ multiplex PCR; TCRdb lists only in-frame clones, some missing. The table has fewer than 250,000 clones, 50% to 70% seen once. Material: CD4+ T cells sorted from blood, obtained at week 0. The source of these receptors is a human donor with alopecia areata.

The genes are TRBV5-5 and TRBJ2-7; D remains ambiguous. The CDR3 sequence is 13 residues long. Germline V gives CDR1 SGHKS, CDR2 YYEKEE (reference sequence). The V end lost 0 bases, the J end lost 2 bases, and 6 bases lay between the germline ends. Here the CDR3 DNA reads TGTGCCAGCAGCTTGGACATAGCCTACGAGCAGTACTTC. This sequence encodes CASSLDIAYEQYF. The full variable domain, in which reference TRBV5-5 and TRBJ2-7 provide the parts outside the CDR3, is DAGVTQSPTHLIKTRGQQVTLRCSPISGHKSVSWYQQVLGQGPQFIFQYYEKEERGRGNFPDRFSARQFPNYSSELNVNALLLGDSALYLCASSLDIAYEQYFGPGTRLTVT.

V and J are TRBV27 and TRBJ2-7; no firm D call. Germline loops: CDR1 MNHEY, CDR2 SMNVEV (reference sequence). The length of the CDR3 is 15 residues. V was clipped by 4 bases and J by 3 bases, with 16 bases between them. For the CDR3, the DNA is TGTGCCAGCAGTTCCCCGCCCCGGAAGTTCTACGAGCAGTACTTC. Residues: CASSSPPRKFYEQYF.

In nucleotides, the CDR3 is TGTGCCACCAGCAGGAGGGACAGGGGACCCAATCAGCCCCAGCATTTT. Its protein product is CATSRRDRGPNQPQHF. The rearrangement links TRBV15 to TRBJ1-5, with TRBD1 matching 10 bases. The CDR3 consists of 16 residues. Germline CDR1 reads LNHNV; CDR2 reads YYDKDF (reference sequence). The V segment lost 3 bases and the J segment 3 bases; nucleotides outside the gene matches: 5.

The chain is built from TRBV6-1 and TRBJ2-2, with 9 bases fitting TRBD2. The germline V gene has CDR1 MNHNS and CDR2 SASEGT. The CDR3 totals 15 residues. V was pared by 2 bases and J by 4 bases, with 2 bases of the junction left unmatched. The CDR3 bases are TGTGCCAGCAGTGAAAGGACTAGCGCCACCGGGGAGCTGTTTTTT. Protein product: CASSERTSATGELFF.

V usage is TRBV29-1 and J usage is TRBJ2-7; D unclear. This CDR3 has 13 residues. The V gene's germline CDR1 is SQVTM and CDR2 ANQGSEA. Trimming pared 6 bases from V and 4 bases from J, leaving 16 bases between. CDR3 amino acids: CSVSALYGYEQYF. The CDR3 DNA sequence: TGCAGCGTCTCGGCGCTATACGGTTACGAGCAGTACTTC.

J is TRBJ1-1 and V is TRBV7-2; a weak D match, TRBD1 (6 bases). The CDR3 has 15 amino acids. The germline V gene has CDR1 SGHTA and CDR2 FQGNSA. V was pared by 3 bases and J by 7 bases, with 18 bases between. CDR3 region: CASSLGPGQGYEAFF. CDR3 bases: TGTGCCAGCAGCTTGGGCCCGGGGCAGGGGTATGAAGCTTTCTTT.

The chain employs TRBV30 and TRBJ2-3; D might be TRBD1 or TRBD2, each matching 5 bases. Germline CDR1 GTSNPN, CDR2 SVGIG (reference sequence). The V gene lost 0 bases and the J gene lost 6 bases, with 10 bases spanning the gap. The CDR3 runs 13 residues. The CDR3 here is CAWSVSGTDTQYF. For the CDR3, the DNA is TGTGCCTGGAGTGTATCGGGGACGGATACGCAGTATTTT.

This clone was seen a handful of times. The chain uses TRBV27 and TRBJ1-1; D not certain. CDR1 MNHEY and CDR2 SMNVEV come from the germline V gene (reference sequence). Trimming left V 6 bases short and J 7 bases short, with 15 bases between. CDR3 length equals 13 residues. CDR3 amino acids: CASSGYGRSEAFF. CDR3 DNA: TGTGCCAGCAGCGGTTATGGGAGGAGTGAAGCTTTCTTT.

This chain joins TRBV4-1 and TRBJ2-1; 8 bases are a match to TRBD1. Germline V lookup: CDR1 MGHRA, CDR2 YSYEKL. The CDR3 is 17 amino acids. V gave up 0 bases and J gave up 7 bases; unmatched junction bases: 11. CDR3 coding DNA: TGCGCCAGCAGCCAAGATACAAAGGCAGGGGGCCGGAATGAGCAGTTCTTC. Residues: CASSQDTKAGGRNEQFF.

There are a few counts of this clone. The chain links TRBV18 to TRBJ1-2; D perhaps matches TRBD1 (6 bases). This CDR3 is built from 16 residues. The ends were cut back, 4 bases at V and 0 bases at J, with 15 bases in the middle. The germline V gene encodes CDR1 KGHSH and CDR2 LQKENI. The CDR3 DNA reads TGTGCCAGCTCACTACAGGGTACAAGGCCTAACTATGGCTACACCTTC. This encodes CASSLQGTRPNYGYTF.

Comments on this clone: One end of the junction varies from germline; a read error may be responsible. This chain links TRBV7-2 with TRBJ1-5; D is possibly TRBD1 (6 bases). CDR3 length: 15 residues. The V gene's germline CDR1 is SGHTA and CDR2 FQGNSA. CDR3 amino acids: CASSLAAGGNQSQHF. The CDR3 DNA follows: TGTGCCAGCAGCTTAGCGGCTGGGGGCAATCAGTCCCAGCATTTT.

This chain links TRBV7-8 with TRBJ2-1, with D unresolved. Between the trimmed V and J ends, which lost 1 base and 3 bases, there was a span of 10 bases. Germline CDR1 is SGHVS and CDR2 is FQNEAQ. CDR3 length: 15 residues. The CDR3 protein is CASSLGTRVYNEQFF. As DNA, the CDR3 is TGTGCCAGCAGCTTAGGAACTCGGGTCTACAATGAGCAGTTCTTC.

This clone was seen at least ten times. The chain employs TRBV28 and TRBJ2-3, with 7 bases fitting TRBD1. The CDR3 consists of 14 residues. CDR1 and CDR2 (germline): MDHEN, SYDVKM. With 5 bases clipped from V and 4 bases from J, the junction kept 6 bases outside the gene matches. Written as DNA, the CDR3 is TGTGCCAGCAGTCGAGGGGGCGCCGCAGATACGCAGTATTTT. It yields the protein CASSRGGAADTQYF.

The chain uses TRBV9 and TRBJ2-1; 8 nucleotides align to TRBD2. Germline CDR1 SGDLS, CDR2 YYNGEE. The junction had 10 bases not matched to a gene; V was cut back by 4 bases and J by 4 bases. The CDR3 extends over 16 amino acids. Here the CDR3 DNA reads TGTGCCAGCAGCCCTTTCAGCGGGAGCCAGTACAATGAGCAGTTCTTC. It is translated as CASSPFSGSQYNEQFF.

There are a few counts of this clone. The chain links TRBV2 to TRBJ2-1; TRBD1 matches 8 bases. The CDR3 is made up of 14 amino acids. CDR1 and CDR2 (germline): SNHLY, FYNNEI. The V segment lost 5 bases and the J segment 3 bases; nucleotides outside the gene matches: 3. In DNA, the CDR3 is TGTGCCAGCAGTTTGACAGGGGACTACAATGAGCAGTTCTTC. As protein: CASSLTGDYNEQFF.